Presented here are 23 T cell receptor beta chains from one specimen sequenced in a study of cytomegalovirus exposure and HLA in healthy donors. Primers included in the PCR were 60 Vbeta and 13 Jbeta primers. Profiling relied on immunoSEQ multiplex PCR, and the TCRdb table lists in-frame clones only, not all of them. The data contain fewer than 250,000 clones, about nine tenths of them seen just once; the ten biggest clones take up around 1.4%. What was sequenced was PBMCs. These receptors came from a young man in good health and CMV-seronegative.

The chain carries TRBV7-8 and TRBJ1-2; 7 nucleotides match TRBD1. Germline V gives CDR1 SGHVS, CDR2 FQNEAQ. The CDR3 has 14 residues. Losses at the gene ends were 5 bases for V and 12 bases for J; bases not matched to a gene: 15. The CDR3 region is CASSVQGTPTRDTF. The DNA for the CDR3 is TGTGCCAGCAGCGTACAGGGGACGCCGACCCGGGACACCTTC.

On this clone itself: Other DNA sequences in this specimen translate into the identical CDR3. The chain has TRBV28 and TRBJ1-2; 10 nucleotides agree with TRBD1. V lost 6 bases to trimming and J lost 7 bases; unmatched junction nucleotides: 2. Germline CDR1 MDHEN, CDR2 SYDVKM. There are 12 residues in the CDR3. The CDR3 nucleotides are TGTGCCAGCAGGAGGACAGGGGGTGGCTACACCTTC. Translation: CASRRTGGGYTF.

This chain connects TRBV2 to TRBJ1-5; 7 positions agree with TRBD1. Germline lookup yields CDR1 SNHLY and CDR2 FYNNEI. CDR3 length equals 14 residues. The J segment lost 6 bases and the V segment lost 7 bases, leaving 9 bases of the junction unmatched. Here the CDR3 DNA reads TGTGCCAGCAATAAAGTACAGGGGACTCAGCCCCAGCATTTT. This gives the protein CASNKVQGTQPQHF. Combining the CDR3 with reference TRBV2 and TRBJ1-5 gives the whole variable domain EPEVTQTPSHQVTQMGQEVILRCVPISNHLYFYWYRQILGQKVEFLVSFYNNEISEKSEIFDDQFSVERPDGSNFTLKIRSTKLEDSAMYFCASNKVQGTQPQHFGDGTRLSIL.

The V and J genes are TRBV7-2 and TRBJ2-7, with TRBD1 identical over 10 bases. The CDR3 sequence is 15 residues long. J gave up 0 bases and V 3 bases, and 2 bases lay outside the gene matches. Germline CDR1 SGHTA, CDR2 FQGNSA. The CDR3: CASSFRDRGSYEQYF. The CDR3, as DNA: TGTGCCAGCAGCTTCCGGGACAGGGGCTCCTACGAGCAGTACTTC.

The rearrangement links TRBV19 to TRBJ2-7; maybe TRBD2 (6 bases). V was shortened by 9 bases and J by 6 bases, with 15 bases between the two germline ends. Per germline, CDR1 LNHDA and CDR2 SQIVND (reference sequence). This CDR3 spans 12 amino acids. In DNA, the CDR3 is TGTGCCAGCGGGGGACCGGCAGTCGAGCAGTACTTC. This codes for CASGGPAVEQYF.

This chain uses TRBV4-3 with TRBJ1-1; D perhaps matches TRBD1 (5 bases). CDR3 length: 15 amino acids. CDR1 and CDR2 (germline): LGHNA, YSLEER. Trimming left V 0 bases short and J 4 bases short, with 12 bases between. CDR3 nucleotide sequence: TGCGCCAGCAGCCAAGATGAATTCGGGGGCACTGAAGCTTTCTTT. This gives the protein CASSQDEFGGTEAFF.

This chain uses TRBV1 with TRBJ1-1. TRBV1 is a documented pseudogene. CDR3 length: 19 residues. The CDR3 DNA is TGCACCAGCAGCCAAGAGGGCGGGGCCACCCCCCCCTCGAACACTGAAGCTTTCTTT. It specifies CTSSQEGGATPPSNTEAFF.

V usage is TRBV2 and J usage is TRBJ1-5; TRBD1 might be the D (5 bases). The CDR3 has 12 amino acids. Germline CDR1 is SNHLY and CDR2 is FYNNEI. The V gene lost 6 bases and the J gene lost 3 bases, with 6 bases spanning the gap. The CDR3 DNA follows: TGTGCCAGCAGGGACACCAATCAGCCCCAGCATTTT. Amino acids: CASRDTNQPQHF.

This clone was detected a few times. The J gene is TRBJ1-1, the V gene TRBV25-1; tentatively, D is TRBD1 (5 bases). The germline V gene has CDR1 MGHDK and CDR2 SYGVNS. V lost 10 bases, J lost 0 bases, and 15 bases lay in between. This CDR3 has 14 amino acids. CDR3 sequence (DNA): TGTGCCACCCGGGGGGAGGGCATGAACACTGAAGCTTTCTTT. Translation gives CATRGEGMNTEAFF.

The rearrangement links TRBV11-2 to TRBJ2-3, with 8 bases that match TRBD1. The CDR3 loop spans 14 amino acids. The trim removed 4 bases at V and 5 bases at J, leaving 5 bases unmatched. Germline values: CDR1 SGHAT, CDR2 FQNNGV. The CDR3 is CASSSGQAIDTQYF. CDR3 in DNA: TGTGCCAGCAGCTCGGGACAGGCGATAGATACGCAGTATTTT.

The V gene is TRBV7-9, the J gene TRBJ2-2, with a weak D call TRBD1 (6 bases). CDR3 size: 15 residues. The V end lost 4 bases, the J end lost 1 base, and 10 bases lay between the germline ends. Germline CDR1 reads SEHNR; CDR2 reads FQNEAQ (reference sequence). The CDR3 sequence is CASSYRARNTGELFF. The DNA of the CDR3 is TGTGCCAGCAGCTACAGGGCCCGGAACACCGGGGAGCTGTTTTTT.

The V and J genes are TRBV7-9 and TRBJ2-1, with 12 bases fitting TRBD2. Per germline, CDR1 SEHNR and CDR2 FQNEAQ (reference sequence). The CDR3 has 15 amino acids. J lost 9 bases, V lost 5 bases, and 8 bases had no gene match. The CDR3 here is CASSHGGTSGSEQFF. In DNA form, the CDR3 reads TGTGCCAGCAGCCACGGGGGGACTAGCGGGTCTGAGCAGTTCTTC.

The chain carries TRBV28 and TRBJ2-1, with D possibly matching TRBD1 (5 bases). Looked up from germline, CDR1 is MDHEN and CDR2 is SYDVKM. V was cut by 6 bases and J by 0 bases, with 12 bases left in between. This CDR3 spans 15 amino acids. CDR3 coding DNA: TGTGCCAGCAGCTTTAACAGGTACTCCTACAATGAGCAGTTCTTC. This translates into CASSFNRYSYNEQFF.

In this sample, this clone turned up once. The CDR3 region is CASMEVLVAGYEQYF. Written as DNA, the CDR3 is TGTGCCAGCATGGAGGTATTAGTAGCGGGTTACGAGCAGTACTTC. This chain connects TRBV6-5 to TRBJ2-7; the match to TRBD2 covers 7 bases. V lost 7 bases and J lost 4; bases outside the gene matches: 13. Germline V lookup: CDR1 MNHEY, CDR2 SVGAGI. This CDR3 is 15 amino acids long.

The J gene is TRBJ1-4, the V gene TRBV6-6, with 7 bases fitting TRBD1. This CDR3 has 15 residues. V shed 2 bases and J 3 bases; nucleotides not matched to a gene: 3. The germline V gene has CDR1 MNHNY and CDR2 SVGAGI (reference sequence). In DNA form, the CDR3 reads TGTGCCAGCAGTTACGGGGACAGCTCTAATGAAAAACTGTTTTTT. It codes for CASSYGDSSNEKLFF.

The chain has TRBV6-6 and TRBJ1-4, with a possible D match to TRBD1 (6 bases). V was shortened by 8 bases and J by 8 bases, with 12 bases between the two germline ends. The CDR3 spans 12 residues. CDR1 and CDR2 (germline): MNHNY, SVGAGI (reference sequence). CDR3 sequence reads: CASGTPREKLFF. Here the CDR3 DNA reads TGTGCCAGCGGGACACCGAGGGAAAAACTGTTTTTT.

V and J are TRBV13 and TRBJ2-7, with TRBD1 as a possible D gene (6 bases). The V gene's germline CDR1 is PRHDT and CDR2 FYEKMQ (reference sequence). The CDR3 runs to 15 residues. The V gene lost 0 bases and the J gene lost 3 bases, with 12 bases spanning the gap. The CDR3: CASSLGVGTNYEQYF. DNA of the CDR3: TGTGCCAGCAGCTTAGGCGTGGGGACAAACTACGAGCAGTACTTC.

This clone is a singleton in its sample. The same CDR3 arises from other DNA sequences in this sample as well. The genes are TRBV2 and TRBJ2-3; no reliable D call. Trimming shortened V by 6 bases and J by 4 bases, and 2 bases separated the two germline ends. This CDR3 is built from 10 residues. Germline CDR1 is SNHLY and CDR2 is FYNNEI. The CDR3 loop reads CASSADTQYF. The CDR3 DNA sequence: TGTGCCAGCAGCGCAGATACGCAGTATTTT. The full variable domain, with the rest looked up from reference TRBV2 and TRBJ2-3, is EPEVTQTPSHQVTQMGQEVILRCVPISNHLYFYWYRQILGQKVEFLVSFYNNEISEKSEIFDDQFSVERPDGSNFTLKIRSTKLEDSAMYFCASSADTQYFGPGTRLTVL.

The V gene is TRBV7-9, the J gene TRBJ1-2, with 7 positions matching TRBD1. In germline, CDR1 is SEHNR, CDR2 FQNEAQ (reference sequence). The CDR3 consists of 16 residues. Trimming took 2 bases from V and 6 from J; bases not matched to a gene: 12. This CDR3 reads CASSLFGNRQGHGYTF. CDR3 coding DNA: TGTGCCAGCAGCTTATTTGGGAACCGACAGGGTCATGGCTACACCTTC. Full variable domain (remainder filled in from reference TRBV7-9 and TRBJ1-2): DTGVSQNPRHKITKRGQNVTFRCDPISEHNRLYWYRQTLGQGPEFLTYFQNEAQLEKSRLLSDRFSAERPKGSFSTLEIQRTEQGDSAMYLCASSLFGNRQGHGYTFGSGTRLTVV.

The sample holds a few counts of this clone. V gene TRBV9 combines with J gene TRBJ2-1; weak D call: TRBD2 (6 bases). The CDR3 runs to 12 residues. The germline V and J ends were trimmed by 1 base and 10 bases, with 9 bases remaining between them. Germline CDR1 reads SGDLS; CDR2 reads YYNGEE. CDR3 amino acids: CASSVLAAEQFF. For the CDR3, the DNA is TGTGCCAGCAGCGTATTAGCGGCAGAGCAGTTCTTC.

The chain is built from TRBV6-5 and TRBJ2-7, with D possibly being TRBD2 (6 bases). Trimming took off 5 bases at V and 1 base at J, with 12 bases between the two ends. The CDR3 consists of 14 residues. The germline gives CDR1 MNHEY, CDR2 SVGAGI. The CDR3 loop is CASSRRLDSYEQYF. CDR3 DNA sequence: TGTGCCAGCAGTCGTAGACTAGATTCCTACGAGCAGTACTTC.

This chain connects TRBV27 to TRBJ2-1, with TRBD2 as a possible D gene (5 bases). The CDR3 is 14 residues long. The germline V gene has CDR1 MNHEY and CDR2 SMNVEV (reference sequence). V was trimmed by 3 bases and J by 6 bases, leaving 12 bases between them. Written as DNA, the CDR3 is TGTGCCAGCAGTTTCCTACTAGATCTCAATGAGCAGTTCTTC. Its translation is CASSFLLDLNEQFF.

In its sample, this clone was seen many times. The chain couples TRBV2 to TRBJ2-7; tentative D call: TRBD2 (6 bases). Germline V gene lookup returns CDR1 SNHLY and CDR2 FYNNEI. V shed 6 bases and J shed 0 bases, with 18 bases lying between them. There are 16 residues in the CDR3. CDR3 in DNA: TGTGCCAGCAGGGGGGGACGGTCGGGGAGCTCCTACGAGCAGTACTTC. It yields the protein CASRGGRSGSSYEQYF.